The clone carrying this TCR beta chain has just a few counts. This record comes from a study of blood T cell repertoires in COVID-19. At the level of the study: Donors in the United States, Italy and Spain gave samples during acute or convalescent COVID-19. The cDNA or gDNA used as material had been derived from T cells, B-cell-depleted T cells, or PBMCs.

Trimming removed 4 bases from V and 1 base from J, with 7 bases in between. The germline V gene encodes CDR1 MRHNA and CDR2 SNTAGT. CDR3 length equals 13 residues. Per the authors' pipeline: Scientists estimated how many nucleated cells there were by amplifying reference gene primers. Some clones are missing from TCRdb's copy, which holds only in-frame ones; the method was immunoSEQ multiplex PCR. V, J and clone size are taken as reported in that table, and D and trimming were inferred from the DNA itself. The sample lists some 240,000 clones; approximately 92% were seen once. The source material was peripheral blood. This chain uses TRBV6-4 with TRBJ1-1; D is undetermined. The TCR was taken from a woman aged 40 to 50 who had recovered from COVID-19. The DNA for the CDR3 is TGTGCCAGCAGTGTTGTAGCGAACACTGAAGCTTTCTTT. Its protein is CASSVVANTEAFF.